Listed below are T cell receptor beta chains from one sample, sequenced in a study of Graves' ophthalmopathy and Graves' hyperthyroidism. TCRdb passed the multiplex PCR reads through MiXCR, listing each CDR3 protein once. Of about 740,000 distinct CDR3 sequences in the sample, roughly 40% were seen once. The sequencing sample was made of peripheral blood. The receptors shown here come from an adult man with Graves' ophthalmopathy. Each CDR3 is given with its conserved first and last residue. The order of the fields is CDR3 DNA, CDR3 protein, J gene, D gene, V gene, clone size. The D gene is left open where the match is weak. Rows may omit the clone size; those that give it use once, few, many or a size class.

TGCAGCGTCGGGGAGGAGCCCCTCGAGCAGTACTTC | CSVGEEPLEQYF | TRBJ2-7 | NA | TRBV29-1 | few
TGTGCCAGCAGCCTACCGGGACTAGTGAGCGAGCAGTACTTC | CASSLPGLVSEQYF | TRBJ2-7 | TRBD2 | TRBV11-2 | many
TGTGCCAGCAGCTTAATAGCCGGGACAGGGGTCTCACCCCTCCACTTT | CASSLIAGTGVSPLHF | TRBJ1-6 | TRBD1 | TRBV7-9 | NA
TGTGCCACCAGCAGAGTACAGAACACTGAAGCTTTCTTT | CATSRVQNTEAFF | TRBJ1-1 | NA | TRBV15 | many
TGTGCCAGCCAAATTCTCGGCAGGGCCGAGCAGTACTTC | CASQILGRAEQYF | TRBJ2-7 | NA | TRBV27 | NA
TGTGCCAGCAGTGCTAGAAGAGGGGGAGGTATAGAGACCCAGTACTTC | CASSARRGGGIETQYF | TRBJ2-5 | NA | TRBV2 | few
TGTGCCAGCAGTGAGGCGAGACTAGCGGGAGAAGAGACCCAGTACTTC | CASSEARLAGEETQYF | TRBJ2-5 | TRBD2 | TRBV2 | few
TGTGCCAGCAGCGGGGGGACAGGGGCTGGAAACACCATATATTTT | CASSGGTGAGNTIYF | TRBJ1-3 | TRBD1 | TRBV7-9 | NA
TGTGCCAGCAGCTCTGGGACAGTAGTGTCACCCCTCCACTTT | CASSSGTVVSPLHF | TRBJ1-6 | TRBD1 | TRBV7-9 | many
TGTGCCAGCGGCCAGGACAGGGCCGAGCAGTACTTC | CASGQDRAEQYF | TRBJ2-7 | TRBD1 | TRBV6-5 | few
TGTGCCAGCAGCCCAGAGGGGTTAAATCAGCCCCAGCATTTT | CASSPEGLNQPQHF | TRBJ1-5 | NA | TRBV7-9 | NA
TGTGCCAGCAGTGATGGGGACAGTCTTCCCGGGGAGCTGTTTTTT | CASSDGDSLPGELFF | TRBJ2-2 | TRBD1 | TRBV25-1 | NA
TGTGCCAGCAGTCCTCAGGACAGCAACTACCTGAACACTGAAGCTTTCTTT | CASSPQDSNYLNTEAFF | TRBJ1-1 | NA | TRBV25-1 | NA
TGTGCCAGCAGCCAAGAAGACAGACACTATGGCTACACCTTC | CASSQEDRHYGYTF | TRBJ1-2 | NA | TRBV3-1 | few
TGTGCCAGTAGTATCGGCGGGGGTGAAAAACTGTTTTTT | CASSIGGGEKLFF | TRBJ1-4 | NA | TRBV19 | NA
TGTGCCAGCAGTTTATACCCCAACAGAGAGCGATTTTGCGAGCAGTACTTC | CASSLYPNRERFCEQYF | TRBJ2-7 | NA | TRBV28 | NA
TGTGCCAGCGCGGGACAGCTGAACACTGAAGCTTTCTTT | CASAGQLNTEAFF | TRBJ1-1 | TRBD1 | TRBV10-3 | many
TGTGCCAGCAGCCGGTGGACAGGGGGAAACTCTGGAAACACCATATATTTT | CASSRWTGGNSGNTIYF | TRBJ1-3 | TRBD1 | TRBV3-1 | NA
TGTGCCAGCAGCTTAGACAACCTAAAGAATCAGCCCCAGCATTTT | CASSLDNLKNQPQHF | TRBJ1-5 | NA | TRBV11-2 | NA
TGCAGTGCTCAGACAGGGGGCGACTATGGCTACACCTTC | CSAQTGGDYGYTF | TRBJ1-2 | TRBD1 | TRBV20-1 | NA
TGTGCCAGCAGCTTAGGGACAGGGGGCGAGACTGAAGCTTTCTTT | CASSLGTGGETEAFF | TRBJ1-1 | TRBD1 | TRBV7-9 | few
TGTGCCAGCAGCTTGCAGGGCGGGCCGGGGGAGCAGTACTTC | CASSLQGGPGEQYF | TRBJ2-7 | NA | TRBV4-2 | NA
TGTGCCAGCAGTGCTAGGGGTGCCGGGGAGCTGTTTTTT | CASSARGAGELFF | TRBJ2-2 | NA | TRBV25-1 | many
TGTGCCAGCAGCTTATCGGGAGCTTCCCACGAGCAGTACTTC | CASSLSGASHEQYF | TRBJ2-7 | NA | TRBV7-6 | many
TGCGCCAGCAGCCAAGGCCGCGCGGGAGAGGTCCACGAGCAGTACTTC | CASSQGRAGEVHEQYF | TRBJ2-7 | NA | TRBV1 | NA
TGTGCCCGCAGTCCTGGGGGGACCGGCTACACCTTC | CARSPGGTGYTF | TRBJ1-2 | NA | TRBV9 | NA
TGTGCCAGCAGCTCCGTGACAGGGGTAGGCTTAAGGGCCAACGTCCTGACTTTC | CASSSVTGVGLRANVLTF | TRBJ2-6 | TRBD1 | TRBV7-2 | NA
TGTGCCTGGACCCTCGGGGGCTCCTATAATTCACCCCTCCACTTT | CAWTLGGSYNSPLHF | TRBJ1-6 | NA | TRBV30 | NA